This T cell receptor beta chain appears in the sequencing data of a study of patients and donors after allogeneic stem cell transplantation. V gave up 1 base and J gave up 7 bases; unmatched junction bases: 6. Germline values: CDR1 MNHNS, CDR2 SASEGT. The CDR3 totals 16 residues. TCRdb processed the RT-PCR reads anew with MiXCR; each CDR3 protein has one entry. The table has 57,000 or so distinct CDR3 sequences, approximately 12% seen once. Sequencing input: blood, either unsorted or a sorted T cell fraction (not recorded which). The chain is built from TRBV6-1 and TRBJ2-7, with 14 bases identical to TRBD2. The source of this sequence is a human donor who was either an allogeneic HSCT recipient or a stem cell or donor lymphocyte infusion donor (not recorded which). It is not recorded whose cells these are; they may come from a transplant donor. DNA for the CDR3: TGTGCCAGCAGTGAAGGGACTAGCGGGAGGAAGGGGGAGCAGTACTTC. It translates to CASSEGTSGRKGEQYF.